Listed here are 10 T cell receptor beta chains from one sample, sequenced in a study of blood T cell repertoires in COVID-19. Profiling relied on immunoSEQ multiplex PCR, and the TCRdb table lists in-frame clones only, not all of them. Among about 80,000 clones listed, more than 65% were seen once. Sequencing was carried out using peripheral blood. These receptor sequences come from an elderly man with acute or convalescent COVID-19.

The CDR3 spells CASSLAPSGVQETQYF. CDR3 in DNA: TGTGCCAGCAGCTTAGCTCCTAGCGGGGTTCAAGAGACCCAGTACTTC. This chain connects TRBV7-6 to TRBJ2-5, with 9 bases aligning to TRBD2. CDR1 and CDR2 (germline): SGHVS, FNYEAQ. The CDR3 loop spans 16 amino acids. The junction had 4 bases not matched to a gene; V was cut back by 0 bases and J by 2 bases.

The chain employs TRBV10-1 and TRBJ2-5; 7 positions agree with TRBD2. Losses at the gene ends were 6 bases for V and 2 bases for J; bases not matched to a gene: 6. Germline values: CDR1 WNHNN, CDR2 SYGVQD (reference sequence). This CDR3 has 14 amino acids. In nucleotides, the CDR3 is TGCGCCAGCAGCGACAAAGCGGGGCAAGAGACCCAGTACTTC. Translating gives CASSDKAGQETQYF.

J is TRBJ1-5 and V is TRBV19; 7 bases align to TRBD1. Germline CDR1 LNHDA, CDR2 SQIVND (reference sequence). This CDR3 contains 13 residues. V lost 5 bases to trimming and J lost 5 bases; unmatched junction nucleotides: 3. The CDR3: CASSLGQYQPQHF. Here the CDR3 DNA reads TGTGCCAGTAGTTTGGGACAGTATCAGCCCCAGCATTTT.

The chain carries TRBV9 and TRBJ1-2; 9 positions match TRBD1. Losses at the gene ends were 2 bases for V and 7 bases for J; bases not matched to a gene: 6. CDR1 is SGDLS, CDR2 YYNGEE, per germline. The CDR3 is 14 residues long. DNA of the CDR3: TGTGCCAGCAGCGTGGGACAGGGAGCGGGTGGCTACACCTTC. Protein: CASSVGQGAGGYTF.

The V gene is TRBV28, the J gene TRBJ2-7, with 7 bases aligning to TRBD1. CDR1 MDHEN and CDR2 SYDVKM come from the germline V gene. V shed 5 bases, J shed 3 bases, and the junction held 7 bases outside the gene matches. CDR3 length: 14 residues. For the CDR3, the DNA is TGTGCCAGCAGTGTCTCGGGACAGCACTACGAGCAGTACTTC. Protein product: CASSVSGQHYEQYF.

In nucleotides, the CDR3 is TGCGCCAGCAGCTTGGCGGGGACTAGCTCCTATAATTCACCCCTCCACTTT. Protein sequence: CASSLAGTSSYNSPLHF. The chain carries TRBV5-1 and TRBJ1-6; D possibly corresponds to TRBD1 (5 bases). Germline assignment: CDR1 SGHRS and CDR2 YFSETQ. V shed 0 bases and J shed 0 bases, with 10 bases lying between them. This CDR3 has 17 amino acids. The full variable domain, completed using reference TRBV5-1 and TRBJ1-6, is KAGVTQTPRYLIKTRGQQVTLSCSPISGHRSVSWYQQTPGQGLQFLFEYFSETQRNKGNFPGRFSGRQFSNSRSEMNVSTLELGDSALYLCASSLAGTSSYNSPLHFGNGTRLTVT.

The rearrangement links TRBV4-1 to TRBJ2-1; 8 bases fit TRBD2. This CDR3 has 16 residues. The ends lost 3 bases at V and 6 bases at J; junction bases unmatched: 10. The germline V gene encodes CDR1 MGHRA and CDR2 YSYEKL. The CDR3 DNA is TGCGCCAGCAGCCATATTAGCGGGGCCAGGGGCAATGAGCAGTTCTTC. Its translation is CASSHISGARGNEQFF.

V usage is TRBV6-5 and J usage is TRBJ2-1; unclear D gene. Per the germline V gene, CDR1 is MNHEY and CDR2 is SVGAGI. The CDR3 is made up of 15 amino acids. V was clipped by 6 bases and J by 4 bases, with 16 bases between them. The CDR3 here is CASRTTPFGYNEQFF. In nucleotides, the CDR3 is TGTGCCAGCAGGACGACTCCTTTCGGATACAATGAGCAGTTCTTC.

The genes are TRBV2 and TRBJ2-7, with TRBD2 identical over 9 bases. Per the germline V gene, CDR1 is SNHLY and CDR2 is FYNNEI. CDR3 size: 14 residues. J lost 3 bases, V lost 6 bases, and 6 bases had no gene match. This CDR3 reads CASRTGTSHYEQYF. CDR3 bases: TGTGCCAGCAGAACCGGGACTAGCCACTACGAGCAGTACTTC.

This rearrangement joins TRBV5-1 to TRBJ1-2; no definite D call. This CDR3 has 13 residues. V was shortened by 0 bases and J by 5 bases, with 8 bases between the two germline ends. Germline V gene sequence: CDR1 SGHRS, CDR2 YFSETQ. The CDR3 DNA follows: TGCGCCAGCAGCTTGGCGGCGGGTTATGGCTACACCTTC. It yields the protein CASSLAAGYGYTF.